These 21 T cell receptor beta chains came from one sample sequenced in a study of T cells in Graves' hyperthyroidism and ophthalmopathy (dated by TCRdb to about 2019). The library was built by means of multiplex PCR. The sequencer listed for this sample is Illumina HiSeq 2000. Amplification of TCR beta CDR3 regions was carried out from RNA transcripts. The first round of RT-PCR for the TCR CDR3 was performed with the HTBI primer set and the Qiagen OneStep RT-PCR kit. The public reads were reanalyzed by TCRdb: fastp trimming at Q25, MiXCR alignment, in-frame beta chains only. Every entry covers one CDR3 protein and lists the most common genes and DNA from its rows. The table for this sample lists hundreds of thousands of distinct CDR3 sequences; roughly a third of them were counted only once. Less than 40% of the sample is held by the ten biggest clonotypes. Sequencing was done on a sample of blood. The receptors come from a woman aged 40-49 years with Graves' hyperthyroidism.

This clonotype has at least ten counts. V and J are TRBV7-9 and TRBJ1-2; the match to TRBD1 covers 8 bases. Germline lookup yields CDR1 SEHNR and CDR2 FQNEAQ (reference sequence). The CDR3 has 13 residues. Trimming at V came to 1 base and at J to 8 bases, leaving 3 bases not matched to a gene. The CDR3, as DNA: TGTGCCAGCAGCTTAGGGACAGGGAGCGGCTACACCTTC. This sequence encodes CASSLGTGSGYTF.

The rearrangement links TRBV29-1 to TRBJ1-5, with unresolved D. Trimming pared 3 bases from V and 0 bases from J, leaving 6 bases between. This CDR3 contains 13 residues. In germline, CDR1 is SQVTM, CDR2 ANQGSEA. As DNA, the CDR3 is TGCAGCGTTGACGACGGTAGCAATCAGCCCCAGCATTTT. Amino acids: CSVDDGSNQPQHF.

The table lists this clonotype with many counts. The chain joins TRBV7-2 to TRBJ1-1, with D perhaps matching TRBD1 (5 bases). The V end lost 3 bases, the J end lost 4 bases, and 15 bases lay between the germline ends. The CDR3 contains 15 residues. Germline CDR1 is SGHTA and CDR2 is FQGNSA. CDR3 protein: CASSLLGDRSTEAFF. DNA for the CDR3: TGTGCCAGCAGCTTGTTAGGGGATAGGAGCACTGAAGCTTTCTTT.

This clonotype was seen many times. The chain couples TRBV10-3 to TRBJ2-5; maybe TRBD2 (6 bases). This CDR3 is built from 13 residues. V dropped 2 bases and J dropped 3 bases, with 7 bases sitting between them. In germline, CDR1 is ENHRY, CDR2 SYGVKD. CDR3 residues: CAISERGEETQYF. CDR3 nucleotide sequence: TGTGCCATCAGTGAGCGCGGGGAAGAGACCCAGTACTTC.

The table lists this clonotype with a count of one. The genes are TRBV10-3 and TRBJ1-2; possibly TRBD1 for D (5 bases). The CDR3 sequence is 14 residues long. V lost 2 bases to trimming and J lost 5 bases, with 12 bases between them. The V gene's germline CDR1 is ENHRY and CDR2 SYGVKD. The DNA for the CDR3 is TGTGCCATCAGTGAGGGCAGGGCCACTTATGGCTACACCTTC. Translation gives CAISEGRATYGYTF.

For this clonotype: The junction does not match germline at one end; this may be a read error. DNA of the CDR3: TGTGCCAGCAGTGACGACGCAGGGGGCAACGTCCTGACTTTC. It specifies CASSDDAGGNVLTF. The J gene is TRBJ2-6, the V gene TRBV2; 7 nucleotides match TRBD1. CDR3 length: 14 amino acids. Germline lookup yields CDR1 SNHLY and CDR2 FYNNEI. The complete variable domain, with remaining parts taken from reference TRBV2 and TRBJ2-6, reads EPEVTQTPSHQVTQMGQEVILRCVPISNHLYFYWYRQILGQKVEFLVSFYNNEISEKSEIFDDQFSVERPDGSNFTLKIRSTKLEDSAMYFCASSDDAGGNVLTFGAGSRLTVL.

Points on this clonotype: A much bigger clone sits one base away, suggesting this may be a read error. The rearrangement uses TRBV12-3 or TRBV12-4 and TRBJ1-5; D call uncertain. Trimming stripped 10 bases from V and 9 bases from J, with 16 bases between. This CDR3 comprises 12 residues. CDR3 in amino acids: CAITPGEAPQHF. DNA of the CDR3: TGTGCCATCACGCCAGGCGAGGCGCCCCAGCATTTT.

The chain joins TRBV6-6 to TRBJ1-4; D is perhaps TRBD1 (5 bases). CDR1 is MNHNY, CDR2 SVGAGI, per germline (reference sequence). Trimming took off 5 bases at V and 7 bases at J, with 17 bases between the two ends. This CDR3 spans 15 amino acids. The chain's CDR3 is CASSAGPQGAEKLFF. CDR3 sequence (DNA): TGTGCCAGCAGTGCGGGCCCGCAGGGAGCTGAAAAACTGTTTTTT.

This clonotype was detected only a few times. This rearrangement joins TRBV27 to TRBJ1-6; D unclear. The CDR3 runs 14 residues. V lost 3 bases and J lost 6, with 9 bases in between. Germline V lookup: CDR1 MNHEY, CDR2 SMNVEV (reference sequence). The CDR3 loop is CASSFEGVNSPLHF. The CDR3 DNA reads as TGTGCCAGCAGTTTCGAGGGTGTTAATTCACCCCTCCACTTT.

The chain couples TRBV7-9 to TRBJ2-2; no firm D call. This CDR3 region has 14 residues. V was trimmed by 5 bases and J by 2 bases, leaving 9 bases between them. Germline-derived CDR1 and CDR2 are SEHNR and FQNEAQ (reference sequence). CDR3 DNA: TGTGCCAGCAGCCAGGATGTAAACACCGGGGAGCTGTTTTTT. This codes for CASSQDVNTGELFF.

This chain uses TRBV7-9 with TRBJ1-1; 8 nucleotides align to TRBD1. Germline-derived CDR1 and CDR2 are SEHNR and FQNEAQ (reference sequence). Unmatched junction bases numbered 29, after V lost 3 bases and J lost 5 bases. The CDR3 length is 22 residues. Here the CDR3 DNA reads TGTGCCAGCAGCTTTACAGGCCTGATGGGACAGGAAAGCCTAAGGGGCCTGACTGAAGCTTTCTTT. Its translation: CASSFTGLMGQESLRGLTEAFF.

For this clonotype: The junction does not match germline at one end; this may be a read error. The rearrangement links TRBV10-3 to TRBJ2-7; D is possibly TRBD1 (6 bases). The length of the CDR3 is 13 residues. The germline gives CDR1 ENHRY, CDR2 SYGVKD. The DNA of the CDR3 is TGTGCCAGCAGTGTGGGGGCTACCTACGAGCAGTACTTC. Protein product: CASSVGATYEQYF.

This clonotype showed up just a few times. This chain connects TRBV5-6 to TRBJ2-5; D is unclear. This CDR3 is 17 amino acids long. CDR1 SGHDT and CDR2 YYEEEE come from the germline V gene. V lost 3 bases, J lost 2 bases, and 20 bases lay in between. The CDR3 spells CASSSNPSYWKQETQYF. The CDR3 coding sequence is TGTGCCAGCAGCTCCAACCCATCGTACTGGAAACAAGAGACCCAGTACTTC.

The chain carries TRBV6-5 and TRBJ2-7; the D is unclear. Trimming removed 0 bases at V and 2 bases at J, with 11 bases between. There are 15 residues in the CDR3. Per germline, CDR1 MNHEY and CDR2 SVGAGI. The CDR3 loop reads CASSYSSASPYEQYF. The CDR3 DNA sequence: TGTGCCAGCAGTTACTCCTCTGCGTCCCCCTACGAGCAGTACTTC.

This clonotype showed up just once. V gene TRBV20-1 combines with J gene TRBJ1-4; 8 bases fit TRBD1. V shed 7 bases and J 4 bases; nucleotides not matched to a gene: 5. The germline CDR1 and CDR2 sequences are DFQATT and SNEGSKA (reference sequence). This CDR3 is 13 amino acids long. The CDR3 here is CSVRGHSNEKLFF. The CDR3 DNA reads TGCAGTGTCAGGGGGCATAGTAATGAAAAACTGTTTTTT.

The CDR3 DNA follows: TGTGCCAGCAGTGCCCCAGGTGATGAAGCTTTCTTT. It encodes CASSAPGDEAFF. The V gene is TRBV6-5, the J gene TRBJ1-1; D gene uncertain. This CDR3 has 12 amino acids. The V and J ends lost 5 bases and 7 bases respectively, with 11 bases between them. Germline values: CDR1 MNHEY, CDR2 SVGAGI.

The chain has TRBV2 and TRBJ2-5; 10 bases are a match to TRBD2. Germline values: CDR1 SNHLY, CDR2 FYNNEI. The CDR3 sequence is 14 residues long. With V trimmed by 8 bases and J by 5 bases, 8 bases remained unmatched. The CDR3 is CASLGSGGAETQYF. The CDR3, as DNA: TGTGCCAGCTTAGGGAGCGGGGGGGCGGAGACCCAGTACTTC.

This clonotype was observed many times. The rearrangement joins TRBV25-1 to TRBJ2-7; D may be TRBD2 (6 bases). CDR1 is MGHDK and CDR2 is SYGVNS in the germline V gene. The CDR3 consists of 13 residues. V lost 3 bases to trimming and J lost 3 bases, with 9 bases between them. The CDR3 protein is CASSDGGGYEQYF. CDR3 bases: TGTGCCAGCAGTGATGGGGGAGGCTACGAGCAGTACTTC.

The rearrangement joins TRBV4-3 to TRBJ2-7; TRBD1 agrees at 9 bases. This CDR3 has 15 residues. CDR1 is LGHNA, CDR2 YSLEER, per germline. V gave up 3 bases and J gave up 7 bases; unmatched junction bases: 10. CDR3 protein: CASSHSPRTGDEQYF. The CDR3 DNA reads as TGCGCCAGCAGCCACTCACCCCGGACAGGGGATGAGCAGTACTTC.

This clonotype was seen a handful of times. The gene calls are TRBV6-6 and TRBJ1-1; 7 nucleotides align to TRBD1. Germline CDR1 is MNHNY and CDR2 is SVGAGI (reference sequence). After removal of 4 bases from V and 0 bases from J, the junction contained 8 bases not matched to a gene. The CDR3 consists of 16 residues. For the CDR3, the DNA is TGTGCCAGCAGTTCCCTGACAGGGCCCATGAACACTGAAGCTTTCTTT. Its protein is CASSSLTGPMNTEAFF.

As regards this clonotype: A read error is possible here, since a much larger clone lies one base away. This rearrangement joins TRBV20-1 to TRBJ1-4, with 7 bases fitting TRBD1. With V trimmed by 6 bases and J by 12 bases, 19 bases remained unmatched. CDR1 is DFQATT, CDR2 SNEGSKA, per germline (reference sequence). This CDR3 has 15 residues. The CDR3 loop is CSAHDSRDSREELFF. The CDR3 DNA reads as TGCAGTGCCCACGACTCCAGGGACAGTCGAGAAGAACTGTTTTTT.